A selection of T cell receptor beta chains follows, all from one sample in a study of shared clonotypes between healthy human individuals. The assay was immunoSEQ multiplex PCR, and TCRdb's table has in-frame clones only and misses some. The table shows roughly 1,500,000 clones, with 95% to 99% occurring only once. The sequenced sample was naive CD4+ T cells sorted from blood. Receptors were obtained from a man aged 25-45 years in good health. Each CDR3 is given with its conserved first and last residue. The D gene is left open where the match is weak. Clone size is shown for a subset of rows, as once, few, many or a class of expanded clone.

j_call d_call v_call clone_size cdr3_aa cdr3_nt
TRBJ2-3 TRBD1 TRBV11-3 . CASSHGQGAGDTQYF TGTGCCAGCAGCCACGGACAGGGTGCGGGAGATACGCAGTATTTT
TRBJ2-2 . TRBV11-2 . CASSPLEGPRLPGELFF TGTGCCAGCAGCCCCCTCGAGGGCCCCCGGCTTCCCGGGGAGCTGTTTTTT
TRBJ2-3 TRBD2 TRBV18 . CASSPIRTSGRSSTDTQYF TGTGCCAGCTCACCCATCAGGACTAGCGGAAGGTCTAGCACAGATACGCAGTATTTT
TRBJ2-5 . TRBV7-2 . CASSLEGWGGETQYF TGTGCCAGCAGCTTAGAAGGATGGGGTGGAGAGACCCAGTACTTC
TRBJ2-7 . TRBV14 . CASSQDTAQYF TGTGCCAGCAGCCAAGATACTGCGCAGTACTTC
TRBJ2-7 TRBD2 TRBV27 . CASSPEPLAGGPYEQYF TGTGCCAGCAGTCCAGAACCACTAGCGGGAGGCCCCTACGAGCAGTACTTC
TRBJ2-7 . TRBV19 . CASSIYSDYYEQYF TGTGCCAGTAGTATTTATTCGGATTACTACGAGCAGTACTTC
TRBJ2-1 TRBD1 TRBV6-1 . CASSGEVTGGLTRPFF TGTGCCAGCAGTGGAGAAGTGACAGGGGGACTTACGAGGCCGTTCTTC
TRBJ2-2 . TRBV25-1 . CASKGTGLGGELFF TGTGCCAGCAAGGGAACAGGGCTTGGCGGGGAGCTGTTTTTT
TRBJ2-1 . TRBV7-2 . CASSLGPLVYNEQFF TGTGCCAGCAGCTTAGGACCACTAGTCTACAATGAGCAGTTCTTC
TRBJ1-4 . TRBV5-1 . CASSLGPAEKLFF TGCGCCAGCAGCTTGGGCCCTGCGGAAAAACTGTTTTTT
TRBJ1-6 . TRBV9 . CASSGPSNNSPLHF TGTGCCAGCAGCGGACCGTCGAATAATTCACCCCTCCACTTT
TRBJ2-3 TRBD1 TRBV7-3 . CASSHGQGVDTQYF TGTGCCAGCAGCCATGGACAGGGCGTCGATACGCAGTATTTT
TRBJ2-1 . TRBV10-3 . CAIKPGTDAYNEQFF TGTGCCATCAAGCCTGGGACGGATGCGTACAATGAGCAGTTCTTC
TRBJ2-1 TRBD1 TRBV6-5 . CASSSRRDRGYNEQFF TGTGCCAGCAGTTCCCGCCGGGACAGGGGATACAATGAGCAGTTCTTC
TRBJ2-7 TRBD2 TRBV5-4 . CASSLGASSGSLYEQYF TGTGCCAGCAGCTTGGGAGCATCCAGCGGGAGTTTATACGAGCAGTACTTC
TRBJ1-2 . TRBV28 . CASSLRANYGYTF TGTGCCAGCAGTTTAAGAGCTAACTATGGCTACACCTTC
TRBJ1-5 . TRBV18 . CASSDTRGEGNQPQHF TGTGCCAGCTCAGATACCCGGGGGGAAGGGAATCAGCCCCAGCATTTT
TRBJ2-4 . TRBV28 . CASSSLKGLRGNIQYF TGTGCCAGCAGTTCCTTAAAGGGCCTTCGGGGAAACATTCAGTACTTC
TRBJ2-7 . TRBV28 . CASSPYAYEQYF TGTGCCAGCAGTCCCTACGCCTACGAGCAGTACTTC
TRBJ1-1 TRBD1 TRBV6-5 . CASIREGAWYTEAFF TGTGCCAGCATCCGGGAGGGGGCCTGGTACACTGAAGCTTTCTTT
TRBJ2-5 . TRBV29-1 . CSVGFGGTGKETQYF TGCAGCGTTGGGTTCGGGGGGACAGGAAAGGAGACCCAGTACTTC
TRBJ2-1 . TRBV29-1 . CSSGDYNEQFF TGCAGCTCGGGGGACTACAATGAGCAGTTCTTC
TRBJ2-1 TRBD2 TRBV29-1 . CSVEASGSSYEQFF TGCAGCGTTGAAGCTAGCGGGAGTAGCTATGAGCAGTTCTTC
TRBJ1-2 . TRBV28 . CAARGYTF TGTGCCGCCCGGGGCTACACCTTC
TRBJ1-3 . TRBV11-2 . CASSLVTGNTIYF TGTGCCAGCAGCTTAGTCACTGGAAACACCATATATTTT
TRBJ2-7 TRBD2 TRBV28 . CASRTGREGNEQYF TGTGCCAGCAGGACCGGGCGGGAGGGGAACGAGCAGTACTTC
TRBJ2-3 TRBD1 TRBV28 . CASSPSRDRVTDTQYF TGTGCCAGCAGTCCATCGAGGGACAGGGTTACAGATACGCAGTATTTT
TRBJ1-5 . TRBV6-1 once CASQDSNYQPQHF TGTGCCAGCCAGGACAGCAATTATCAGCCCCAGCATTTT
TRBJ2-1 . TRBV4-1 . CASSQELFRVVSSYNEQFF TGCGCCAGCAGCCAAGAATTGTTTCGGGTGGTGAGCTCCTACAATGAGCAGTTCTTC
TRBJ1-3 . TRBV5-1 . CASSLLGAGNTIYF TGCGCCAGCAGCTTGCTGGGGGCTGGAAACACCATATATTTT
TRBJ2-7 . TRBV29-1 . CSVDEGTGEQYF TGCAGCGTCGATGAAGGGACGGGCGAGCAGTACTTC
TRBJ2-5 . TRBV11-2 . CASSYRETQYF TGTGCCAGCAGCTACAGGGAGACCCAGTACTTC
TRBJ2-7 . TRBV2 . CASLTLSRNAYEQYF TGTGCCAGCCTAACCCTTTCCCGCAACGCCTACGAGCAGTACTTC
TRBJ2-5 . TRBV11-1 . CASSRQQTGPETQYF TGTGCCAGCAGCCGACAACAGACAGGACCGGAGACCCAGTACTTC
TRBJ1-1 . TRBV5-1 . CASRESTVGNTEAFF TGCGCCAGCAGGGAATCGACAGTAGGAAACACTGAAGCTTTCTTT
TRBJ2-2 TRBD1 TRBV18 once CASSPLMTGQAAGELFF TGTGCCAGCTCACCACTTATGACAGGGCAGGCGGCCGGGGAGCTGTTTTTT
TRBJ1-5 TRBD1 TRBV7-9 . CASSLGQLGPYSNQPQHF TGTGCCAGCAGCCTGGGACAGTTGGGACCTTATAGCAATCAGCCCCAGCATTTT
TRBJ2-7 . TRBV28 . CASSLVGFYEQYF TGTGCCAGCAGTTTGGTGGGCTTCTACGAGCAGTACTTC
TRBJ2-2 TRBD1 TRBV29-1 . CSVEYRGRGVHTGELFF TGCAGCGTTGAATACAGGGGGCGAGGGGTGCACACCGGGGAGCTGTTTTTT
TRBJ1-1 TRBD1 TRBV19 . CASSTSTGLNTEAFF TGTGCCAGTAGTACCTCGACAGGGTTGAACACTGAAGCTTTCTTT
TRBJ1-1 . TRBV29-1 . CSVRPLRGTEAFF TGCAGCGTGCGGCCCCTCCGGGGGACTGAAGCTTTCTTT
TRBJ2-7 . TRBV5-1 . CASIWARRYYEQYF TGCGCCAGCATCTGGGCTCGCCGGTACTACGAGCAGTACTTC
TRBJ1-1 . TRBV19 . CASSPRPGGSAFF TGTGCCAGTAGTCCACGGCCTGGAGGTAGTGCTTTCTTT
TRBJ1-2 . TRBV19 . CASSLPGAVRYGYTF TGTGCCAGTAGTCTCCCCGGTGCGGTTAGGTATGGCTACACCTTC
TRBJ2-2 TRBD1 TRBV28 once CASRDIDRDTGELFF TGTGCCAGCAGAGATATCGACAGGGACACCGGGGAGCTGTTTTTT
TRBJ2-3 TRBD2 TRBV19 . CASSPWTSGISSTDTQYF TGTGCCAGTAGTCCATGGACTAGCGGGATCTCTAGCACAGATACGCAGTATTTT